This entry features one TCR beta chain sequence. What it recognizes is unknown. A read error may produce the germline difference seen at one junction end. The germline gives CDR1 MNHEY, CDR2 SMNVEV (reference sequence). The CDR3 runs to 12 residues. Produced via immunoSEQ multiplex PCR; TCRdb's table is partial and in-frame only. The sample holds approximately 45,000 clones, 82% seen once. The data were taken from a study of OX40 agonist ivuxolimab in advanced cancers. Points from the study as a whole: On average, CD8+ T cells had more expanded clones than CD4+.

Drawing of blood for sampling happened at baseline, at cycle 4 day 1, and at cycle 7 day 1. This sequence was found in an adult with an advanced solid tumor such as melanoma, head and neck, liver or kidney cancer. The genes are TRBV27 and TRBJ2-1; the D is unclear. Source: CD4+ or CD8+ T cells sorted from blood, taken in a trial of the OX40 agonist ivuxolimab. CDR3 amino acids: CASSPTTREQLF. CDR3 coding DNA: TGTGCCAGCAGTCCCACGACCCGTGAGCAGCTCTTC.